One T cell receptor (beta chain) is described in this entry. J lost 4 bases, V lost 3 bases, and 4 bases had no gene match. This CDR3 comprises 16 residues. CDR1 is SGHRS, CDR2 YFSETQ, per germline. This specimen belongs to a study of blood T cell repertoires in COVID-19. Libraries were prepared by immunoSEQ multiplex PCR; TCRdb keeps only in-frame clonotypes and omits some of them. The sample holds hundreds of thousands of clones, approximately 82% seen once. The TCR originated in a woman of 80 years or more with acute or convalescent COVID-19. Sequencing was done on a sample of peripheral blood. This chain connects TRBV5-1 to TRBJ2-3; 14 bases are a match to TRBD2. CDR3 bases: TGCGCCAGCAGCTCCGGGACTAGCGGGGGCTCAGATACGCAGTATTTT. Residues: CASSSGTSGGSDTQYF.